This TCR beta chain was sequenced during a study of blood T cell repertoires in COVID-19. Study context: Samples taken during acute and convalescent COVID-19 were collected in the United States, Italy and Spain. PBMCs, B-cell-depleted T cells, or T cells were the source of the cDNA or gDNA that made up the material.

This clone was found once. The V gene end was trimmed by 3 bases and the J gene end by 10 bases; junction bases not matched to a gene: 2. Looked up from germline, CDR1 is LGHNA and CDR2 is YNFKEQ. The CDR3 has 12 residues. Per the original methods: Reference gene primer amplification gave estimated nucleated cell counts. The table came from immunoSEQ multiplex PCR; TCRdb's copy has only in-frame clones and leaves some out. V and J calls plus clone size are reproduced from that table; the DNA served to infer D and trimming. Altogether 350,000 to 400,000 clones are present, less than 90% being singletons, with the ten largest covering almost 3%.

The TCR was taken from a woman aged 30 to 39 who had recovered from COVID-19. Input material: PBMCs or T cells enriched from blood (not recorded which). The chain has TRBV4-2 and TRBJ2-1, with 8 positions matching TRBD2. In DNA form, the CDR3 reads TGTGCCAGCAGCCAGGAGCGGGGGGAGCAGTTCTTC. Translating it yields CASSQERGEQFF.